This T cell receptor beta chain was captured in a study of a mutant IDH1 vaccine in newly diagnosed glioma. Looking at the study overall: With temozolomide cycles, or 4-6 weeks after radiotherapy alone, vaccination was started. Pretreatment consisted of radiotherapy, temozolomide, or both, with most receiving both. Treatment recipients were 62.5% male and about 40% female, and their mean age was around 40 years.

Germline V lookup: CDR1 MNHNS, CDR2 SASEGT. V lost 2 bases and J 7 bases, leaving 17 bases between the germline ends. This CDR3 region has 15 residues. As for this clone: Its antigen is undetermined.

Time point denoted: week 11, during vaccination. Topical imiquimod was applied with each vaccine dose, which held 300 ug of mutant IDH1 20-mer peptide. The method was immunoSEQ multiplex PCR; TCRdb's version includes in-frame clones alone and lacks a portion of them. This table holds approximately 36,000 clones, about four fifths found once. The material sequenced was peripheral blood mononuclear cells (PBMCs), taken from a glioma patient whose treatment included an IDH1 peptide vaccine. This chain links TRBV6-1 with TRBJ1-2; no definite D call. This sequence was found in a woman aged 30 to 39 with glioma. Some clones in this sample may be carry-over from other donors' samples. CDR3 sequence reads: CASSEIRAGLSGYTF. DNA for the CDR3: TGTGCCAGCAGTGAAATAAGGGCCGGCCTGAGTGGCTACACCTTC.